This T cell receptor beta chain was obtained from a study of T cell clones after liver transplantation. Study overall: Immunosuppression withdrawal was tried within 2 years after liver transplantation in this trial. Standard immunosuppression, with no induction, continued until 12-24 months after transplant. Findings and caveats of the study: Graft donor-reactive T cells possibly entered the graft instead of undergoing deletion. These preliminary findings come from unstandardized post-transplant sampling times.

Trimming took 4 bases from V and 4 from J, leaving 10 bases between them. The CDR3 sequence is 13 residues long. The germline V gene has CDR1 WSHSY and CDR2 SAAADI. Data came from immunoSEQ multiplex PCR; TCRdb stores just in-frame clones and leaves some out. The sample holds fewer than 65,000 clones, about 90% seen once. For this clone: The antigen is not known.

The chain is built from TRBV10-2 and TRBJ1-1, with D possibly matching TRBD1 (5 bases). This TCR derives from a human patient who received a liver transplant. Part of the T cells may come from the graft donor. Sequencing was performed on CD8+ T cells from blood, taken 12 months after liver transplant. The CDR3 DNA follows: TGCGCCAGCAGTGCGCACGGGGCCACTGAAGCTTTCTTT. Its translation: CASSAHGATEAFF.